The sequence of this T cell receptor beta chain was determined in a study of OX40 agonist ivuxolimab in advanced cancers. Study-level background: Therapy given before enrollment (anti-PD-1, anti-PD-L1 or anti-CTLA-4) was allowed, and roughly 41% had some. Partial responses were recorded for three patients, including one with hepatocellular carcinoma and two with cutaneous melanoma.

As regards this clone: The antigen remains undetermined.

Findings of the study overall: Low normalized T-cell clonal expansion was additionally recorded for some nonresponders.

The CDR3 totals 15 residues. Trimming left V 6 bases short and J 0 bases short, with 12 bases between. The germline V gene has CDR1 MNHEY and CDR2 SVGAGI. Libraries were prepared by immunoSEQ multiplex PCR; TCRdb keeps only in-frame clonotypes and omits some of them. The sample has fewer than 75,000 clones, around 89% seen once; the top ten hold approximately 0.67%. This TCR was recovered from an adult with an advanced solid tumor such as melanoma, head and neck, liver or kidney cancer. This chain uses TRBV6-5 with TRBJ1-3; D might be TRBD1 (6 bases). The material was CD4+ or CD8+ T cells sorted from blood, obtained in a trial of the OX40 agonist ivuxolimab. In nucleotides, the CDR3 is TGTGCCAGCAGCCCAGGACAGCTCTCTGGAAACACCATATATTTT. This translates into CASSPGQLSGNTIYF.